Each of the 10 T cell receptor beta chains below was sequenced from the same sample in a study of OX40 agonist ivuxolimab in advanced cancers. The assay was immunoSEQ multiplex PCR, and TCRdb's table has in-frame clones only and misses some. The table has some 50,000 clones, 87% seen once. Sequencing was performed on CD4+ or CD8+ T cells sorted from blood, taken in a trial of the OX40 agonist ivuxolimab. These receptors all stem from an adult with an advanced solid tumor such as melanoma, head and neck, liver or kidney cancer.

The gene calls are TRBV6-1 and TRBJ2-5; D gene ambiguous. V lost 2 bases, J lost 2 bases, and 6 bases lay in between. The CDR3 loop spans 13 amino acids. Germline V lookup: CDR1 MNHNS, CDR2 SASEGT. The CDR3 DNA reads as TGTGCCAGCAGTGAATTTCCTCAAGAGACCCAGTACTTC. Translation gives CASSEFPQETQYF.

The genes are TRBV2 and TRBJ2-1; 11 bases align to TRBD2. This CDR3 has 14 residues. In germline, CDR1 is SNHLY, CDR2 FYNNEI. J was trimmed by 7 bases and V by 9 bases; bases with no gene match: 8. The DNA for the CDR3 is TGTGCCAGAGATAGCGGGGGGGCTAGAAATGAGCAGTTCTTC. Protein product: CARDSGGARNEQFF.

The V gene is TRBV5-4, the J gene TRBJ1-6; D might be TRBD1 (5 bases). V lost 3 bases and J lost 11, with 21 bases in between. CDR1 SGHNT and CDR2 YYREEE come from the germline V gene (reference sequence). CDR3 length: 16 residues. CDR3 in DNA: TGTGCCAGCAGCTACGCAACCGGGGCCCAACTAACACCCCTCCACTTT. Amino acids: CASSYATGAQLTPLHF.

V usage is TRBV5-1 and J usage is TRBJ2-5; 8 bases align to TRBD1. CDR3 length equals 15 residues. V lost 4 bases, J lost 2 bases, and 7 bases stayed unmatched. CDR1 is SGHRS, CDR2 YFSETQ, per germline. The CDR3 here is CASSTQGGGQETQYF. In DNA, the CDR3 is TGCGCCAGCAGCACACAGGGGGGTGGTCAAGAGACCCAGTACTTC. Complete variable domain (other parts from reference TRBV5-1 and TRBJ2-5): KAGVTQTPRYLIKTRGQQVTLSCSPISGHRSVSWYQQTPGQGLQFLFEYFSETQRNKGNFPGRFSGRQFSNSRSEMNVSTLELGDSALYLCASSTQGGGQETQYFGPGTRLLVL.

The chain carries TRBV7-8 and TRBJ2-2; D gene uncertain. Germline CDR1 SGHVS, CDR2 FQNEAQ. V lost 3 bases to trimming and J lost 4 bases, with 6 bases between them. The CDR3 spans 13 residues. DNA of the CDR3: TGTGCCAGCAGCTTGGATCTCACCGGGGAGCTGTTTTTT. Translating gives CASSLDLTGELFF.

The chain joins TRBV29-1 to TRBJ1-3, with a tentative D call TRBD1 (6 bases). This CDR3 contains 14 residues. From germline, CDR1 is SQVTM and CDR2 ANQGSEA. V was cut by 0 bases and J by 4 bases, with 10 bases left in between. CDR3 protein: CSVEDNRAGNTIYF. The CDR3 DNA is TGCAGCGTTGAAGATAACAGGGCCGGAAACACCATATATTTT.

The chain combines TRBV11-2 with TRBJ2-7; a possible D gene is TRBD1 (6 bases). The CDR3 covers 14 residues. CDR1 is SGHAT, CDR2 FQNNGV, per germline. V was shortened by 5 bases and J by 5 bases, with 16 bases between the two germline ends. CDR3 sequence (DNA): TGTGCCAGCAGCACCGTAACAGGGATCAACGAGCAGTACTTC. Translation gives CASSTVTGINEQYF.

This rearrangement joins TRBV29-1 to TRBJ1-2, with D maybe TRBD1 (6 bases). Germline CDR1 is SQVTM and CDR2 is ANQGSEA. The CDR3 length is 14 residues. V was cut by 4 bases and J by 0 bases, with 12 bases left in between. The CDR3 spells CSVVRGGTNYGYTF. The CDR3 DNA follows: TGCAGCGTTGTCCGCGGGGGCACTAACTATGGCTACACCTTC.

Only one count was recorded for this clone. V usage is TRBV18 and J usage is TRBJ1-4; D not resolved. Trimming shortened V by 2 bases and J by 8 bases, and 12 bases separated the two germline ends. CDR3 length: 14 amino acids. CDR1 KGHSH and CDR2 LQKENI come from the germline V gene. As DNA, the CDR3 is TGTGCCAGCTCACCAAGGCCACCGGGGGAAAAACTGTTTTTT. It encodes CASSPRPPGEKLFF.

The V call is TRBV7-6, the J call TRBJ2-1; D possibly uses TRBD1 or TRBD2 (5 bases each). Trimming removed 1 base from V and 6 bases from J, with 10 bases in between. The germline gives CDR1 SGHVS, CDR2 FNYEAQ. The CDR3 contains 14 residues. CDR3 sequence reads: CASSLGGVGNEQFF. The CDR3 nucleotides read TGTGCCAGCAGCTTAGGAGGGGTCGGCAATGAGCAGTTCTTC.